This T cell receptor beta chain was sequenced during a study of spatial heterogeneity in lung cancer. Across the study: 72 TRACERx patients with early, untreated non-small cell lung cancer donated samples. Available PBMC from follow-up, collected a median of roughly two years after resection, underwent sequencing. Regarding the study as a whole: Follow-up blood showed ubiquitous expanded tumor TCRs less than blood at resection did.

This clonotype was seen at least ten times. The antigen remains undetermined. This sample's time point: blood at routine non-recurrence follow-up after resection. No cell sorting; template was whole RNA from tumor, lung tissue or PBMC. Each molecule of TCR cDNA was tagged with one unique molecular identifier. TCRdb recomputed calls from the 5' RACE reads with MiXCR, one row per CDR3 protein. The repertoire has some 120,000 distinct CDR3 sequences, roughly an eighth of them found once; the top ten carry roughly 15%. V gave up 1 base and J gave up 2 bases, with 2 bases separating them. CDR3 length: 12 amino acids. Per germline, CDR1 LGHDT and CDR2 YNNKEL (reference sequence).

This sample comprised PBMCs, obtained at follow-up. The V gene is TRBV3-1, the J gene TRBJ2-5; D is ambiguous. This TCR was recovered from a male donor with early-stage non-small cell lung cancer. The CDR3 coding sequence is TGTGCCAGCAGCCAAGTTCAAGAGACCCAGTACTTC. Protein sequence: CASSQVQETQYF.